This passage covers 20 T cell receptor beta chains from one sample sequenced in a study of T cells expressing NK-cell markers. From the 5' RACE reads, TCRdb lists one entry per CDR3 protein and no DNA. The sample table sets out around 260,000 distinct CDR3 sequences. The sample comprised blood T cells: a sorted CD56 or NKG2C T cell subset, CD4+ or CD8+ T cells, or bulk PBMC T cells (not recorded which). All receptors come from a woman between 18 and 75 years old in good health.

The chain links TRBV12-3 or TRBV12-4 to TRBJ1-2; the TRBD1 assignment by TCRdb is unverifiable without DNA. The CDR3 totals 14 residues. CDR3 loop: CASSATGSNYGYTF.

The rearrangement uses TRBV4-3 and TRBJ1-6. This CDR3 region has 19 residues. Germline V gene lookup returns CDR1 LGHNA and CDR2 YSLEER. CDR3: CASSQVARRYGGGNSPLHF.

The rearrangement uses TRBV18 and TRBJ1-4. The CDR3 totals 13 residues. CDR1 and CDR2 from the germline V gene are KGHSH and LQKENI. This CDR3 is CASSPPGNGKLFF. The full variable domain, completed using reference TRBV18 and TRBJ1-4, is NAGVMQNPRHLVRRRGQEARLRCSPMKGHSHVYWYRQLPEEGLKFMVYLQKENIIDESGMPKERFSAEFPKEGPSILRIQQVVRGDSAAYFCASSPPGNGKLFFGSGTQLSVL.

The chain uses TRBV6-5 and TRBJ2-1; checking the TCRdb D call of TRBD2 is not possible without DNA. Germline assignment: CDR1 MNHEY and CDR2 SVGAGI. The CDR3 runs to 14 residues. CDR3 loop: CASSYSAGYNEQFF.

The V gene is TRBV12-3 or TRBV12-4, the J gene TRBJ1-3. The CDR3 has 12 amino acids. CDR3 region: CASSWSENTIYF.

The gene calls are TRBV19 and TRBJ2-1; TCRdb reports TRBD1, a call that lacks DNA to check it against. Germline lookup yields CDR1 LNHDA and CDR2 SQIVND (reference sequence). The CDR3 covers 15 residues. The CDR3 loop is CASSMRGQGYNEQFF.

CDR3 amino acids: CASSEAPGLDYGYTF. The rearrangement uses TRBV25-1 and TRBJ1-2; TCRdb's D call, TRBD1, is unchecked because there is no DNA. CDR1 and CDR2 (germline): MGHDK, SYGVNS. This CDR3 spans 15 amino acids.

The CDR3 loop is CSARDRGRGEKLFF. This chain joins TRBV20-1 and TRBJ1-4; TCRdb designates TRBD1, a call that cannot be tested without DNA. This CDR3 region has 14 residues. In germline, CDR1 is DFQATT, CDR2 SNEGSKA (reference sequence).

The chain recombines TRBV20-1 with TRBJ1-5; no DNA is available, so the TRBD1 call from TCRdb remains unchecked. The germline V gene has CDR1 DFQATT and CDR2 SNEGSKA (reference sequence). There are 13 residues in the CDR3. This CDR3 reads CSARRDLNQPQHF.

The chain joins TRBV20-1 to TRBJ2-2; TCRdb names TRBD1, which stays unverified in the absence of DNA. CDR3 length equals 16 residues. The germline V gene has CDR1 DFQATT and CDR2 SNEGSKA (reference sequence). The CDR3 here is CSARDTRTGNTGELFF.

The chain's CDR3 is CASGLVRGGTDTQYF. The genes are TRBV5-8 and TRBJ2-3; TCRdb reports TRBD1, a call that lacks DNA to check it against. The CDR3 runs 15 residues. Germline V gene lookup returns CDR1 SGHTS and CDR2 YDEGEE.

The chain uses TRBV12-3 or TRBV12-4 and TRBJ1-2. The CDR3 sequence is 15 residues long. The CDR3: CASSLWADHNYGYTF.

This chain connects TRBV5-1 to TRBJ1-1; the TRBD1 assignment by TCRdb is unverifiable without DNA. There are 15 residues in the CDR3. Germline CDR1 reads SGHRS; CDR2 reads YFSETQ. The CDR3: CASRPWETPNTEAFF. Drawing the rest from reference TRBV5-1 and TRBJ1-1, the complete variable domain is KAGVTQTPRYLIKTRGQQVTLSCSPISGHRSVSWYQQTPGQGLQFLFEYFSETQRNKGNFPGRFSGRQFSNSRSEMNVSTLELGDSALYLCASRPWETPNTEAFFGQGTRLTVV.

This sequence joins TRBV11-2 and TRBJ1-2; without DNA, the TCRdb call of TRBD1 cannot be checked. CDR3 length equals 14 residues. Germline V gives CDR1 SGHAT, CDR2 FQNNGV. CDR3 sequence reads: CASSYGTDNYGYTF.

V gene TRBV12-3 or TRBV12-4 combines with J gene TRBJ1-2; absent DNA, TCRdb's TRBD1 call cannot be checked. There are 13 residues in the CDR3. The CDR3 here is CASSLRGNYGYTF.

The rearrangement links TRBV18 to TRBJ2-3; TCRdb calls TRBD1, which cannot be checked without DNA. Germline V CDR1 and CDR2: KGHSH, LQKENI. The length of the CDR3 is 15 residues. Here the CDR3 reads CASSPGDGGTDTQYF.

The J gene is TRBJ1-2, the V gene TRBV7-2. The CDR3 is 13 amino acids. The germline gives CDR1 SGHTA, CDR2 FQGNSA. CDR3 protein: CASSLSSPYGYTF.

The chain joins TRBV15 to TRBJ1-1. Germline V lookup: CDR1 LNHNV, CDR2 YYDKDF (reference sequence). The CDR3 spans 13 residues. CDR3 protein: CATSRDVNTEAFF.

The chain couples TRBV7-2 to TRBJ2-1; the TCRdb call, TRBD1, lacks DNA for checking. Germline values: CDR1 SGHTA, CDR2 FQGNSA. The CDR3 runs 15 residues. CDR3 amino acids: CASNVQGTSYNEQFF.

V and J are TRBV19 and TRBJ1-2; checking the TCRdb D call of TRBD1 is not possible without DNA. The germline V gene has CDR1 LNHDA and CDR2 SQIVND (reference sequence). CDR3 length: 14 residues. This CDR3 is CASSPNTGGSGYTF. Looking up the rest from reference TRBV19 and TRBJ1-2 gives the full variable domain: DGGITQSPKYLFRKEGQNVTLSCEQNLNHDAMYWYRQDPGQGLRLIYYSQIVNDFQKGDIAEGYSVSREKKESFPLTVTSAQKNPTAFYLCASSPNTGGSGYTFGSGTRLTVV.